This TCR beta chain was sequenced in a study of T cells expressing NK-cell markers. CDR1 is MNHEY, CDR2 SVGEGT, per germline. The CDR3 sequence is 17 residues long. Scientists made TCR beta cDNA using 5'RACE template switching with UMIs. TCRdb re-called the 5' RACE reads and catalogs CDR3 proteins one per entry, DNA excluded. The specimen's table records some 600,000 distinct CDR3 sequences. The chain links TRBV6-2 or TRBV6-3 to TRBJ2-1; TCRdb indicates TRBD2, and absent DNA this call remains unverified. Sequencing was carried out using blood T cells: a sorted CD56 or NKG2C T cell subset, CD4+ or CD8+ T cells, or bulk PBMC T cells (not recorded which). The clonotype originates from a man between 18 and 29 years old in good health. The CDR3 protein is CASRPQLADASYNEQFF.